Presented here are 29 T cell receptor beta chains from one specimen sequenced in a study of T cells after yellow fever vaccination (dated 2019 in TCRdb). Library method: 5' RACE. Sequencing took place on an Illumina HiSeq 2500. In TCRdb, the public reads were trimmed at Q25 with fastp and aligned with MiXCR, with productive beta chains retained. Each entry is one CDR3 protein sequence, shown with its most common DNA and genes. Within this sample are about 220,000 distinct CDR3 sequences, with around 6.7% of them counted one time only. Of the sample, about 1% falls within the top ten clones. Explained via the paper, the treatment or condition label denotes: live attenuated yellow fever vaccine strain. Source: CD4+ T cells sorted from PBMCs, taken on the day of the yellow fever booster vaccination. The receptors originated from a man aged 25 to 45 who received the YFV17D yellow fever vaccine.

This clonotype has at least ten counts. This chain links TRBV6-2 or TRBV6-3 with TRBJ2-7; 10 bases match TRBD2. CDR1 MNHEY and CDR2 SVGEGT come from the germline V gene. This CDR3 comprises 15 residues. After removal of 7 bases from V and 3 bases from J, the junction contained 9 bases not matched to a gene. DNA for the CDR3: TGTGCCAGCATCAATCCGGGACTAGCGAGCTACGAGCAGTACTTC. Translated: CASINPGLASYEQYF.

The chain has TRBV11-2 and TRBJ2-7, with a tentative D call TRBD1 (5 bases). The CDR3 has 14 amino acids. Germline V CDR1 and CDR2: SGHAT, FQNNGV. Between the trimmed V and J ends, which lost 0 bases and 6 bases, there was a span of 12 bases. Here the CDR3 DNA reads TGTGCCAGCAGCTTAGACAGGGCTAACGGCGAGCAGTACTTC. Encoded protein: CASSLDRANGEQYF.

This clonotype was recorded many times. The chain recombines TRBV5-1 with TRBJ1-6; the D is unclear. This CDR3 contains 12 residues. V lost 0 bases and J lost 11, with 6 bases in between. Germline loops: CDR1 SGHRS, CDR2 YFSETQ. As DNA, the CDR3 is TGCGCCAGCAGCTTGGATTTTCCACCCCTCCACTTT. Translation gives CASSLDFPPLHF.

The chain has TRBV7-2 and TRBJ1-1; the match to TRBD1 covers 8 bases. The CDR3 is made up of 15 amino acids. CDR1 and CDR2 (germline): SGHTA, FQGNSA. V shed 6 bases and J 7 bases; nucleotides not matched to a gene: 13. The CDR3 region is CASRLDPGQENEAFF. DNA for the CDR3: TGTGCCAGCAGACTCGACCCGGGACAGGAGAATGAAGCTTTCTTT.

This clonotype turned up a few times. V gene TRBV12-3 or TRBV12-4 combines with J gene TRBJ2-2, with TRBD2 matching over 7 bases. The CDR3 sequence is 13 residues long. Trimming cost V 11 bases and J 7 bases; bases outside gene matches: 10. This chain's CDR3 is CAVREERIGELFF. The CDR3 DNA is TGTGCCGTCCGGGAGGAAAGGATCGGGGAGCTGTTTTTT.

V usage is TRBV19 and J usage is TRBJ2-3; 7 nucleotides match TRBD1. Germline loops: CDR1 LNHDA, CDR2 SQIVND (reference sequence). The CDR3 has 15 residues. J lost 1 base, V lost 5 bases, and 6 bases had no gene match. The CDR3 region has the DNA TGTGCCAGTAGTCCAAGACAGGGCCGCACAGATACGCAGTATTTT. This codes for CASSPRQGRTDTQYF.

This clonotype has more than one count but fewer than ten. V usage is TRBV30 and J usage is TRBJ2-1; unclear D gene. Germline V gene lookup returns CDR1 GTSNPN and CDR2 SVGIG (reference sequence). Trimming removed 2 bases at V and 4 bases at J, with 6 bases between. This CDR3 contains 12 residues. CDR3 DNA: TGTGCCTGGAGTCCTTGGTACAATGAGCAGTTCTTC. Amino acid sequence: CAWSPWYNEQFF.

This clonotype has just a few counts. The V and J genes are TRBV20-1 and TRBJ1-4; no clear D gene. Germline CDR1 and CDR2: DFQATT and SNEGSKA (reference sequence). The CDR3 is 15 amino acids. V dropped 0 bases and J dropped 8 bases, with 16 bases sitting between them. The chain's CDR3 is CSARDSGIPGEKLFF. As DNA, the CDR3 is TGCAGTGCTAGAGATTCCGGTATACCGGGCGAAAAACTGTTTTTT.

This clonotype was recorded many times. The chain links TRBV6-1 to TRBJ1-2; 8 bases agree with TRBD1. Germline CDR1 is MNHNS and CDR2 is SASEGT. This CDR3 region has 15 residues. The V gene end was trimmed by 5 bases and the J gene end by 6 bases; junction bases not matched to a gene: 11. The DNA for the CDR3 is TGTGCCAGCAGTCTCGGCGGGCAGGGGGCCGATGGCTACACCTTC. Amino acid sequence: CASSLGGQGADGYTF.

This clonotype has a count of ten or more. This sequence joins TRBV14 and TRBJ2-1; no clear D gene. Trimming stripped 4 bases from V and 4 bases from J, with 17 bases between. The CDR3 is 16 amino acids. The germline gives CDR1 SGHDN, CDR2 FVKESK. The CDR3 bases are TGTGCCAGCAGCCCTCAACGGCCCGTCCAATACAATGAGCAGTTCTTC. It encodes CASSPQRPVQYNEQFF.

The chain employs TRBV28 and TRBJ1-5, with 9 bases identical to TRBD1. From germline, CDR1 is MDHEN and CDR2 SYDVKM. CDR3 length: 14 residues. Trimming cost V 6 bases and J 2 bases; bases outside gene matches: 2. The CDR3 DNA reads TGTGCCAGCAGGCGGACAGGGGGCAATCAGCCCCAGCATTTT. It encodes CASRRTGGNQPQHF.

The V gene is TRBV5-1, the J gene TRBJ1-5; 9 nucleotides align to TRBD1. CDR3 length equals 15 residues. The trim removed 4 bases at V and 4 bases at J, leaving 6 bases unmatched. Germline V gene data show CDR1 as SGHRS and CDR2 as YFSETQ. CDR3 sequence (DNA): TGCGCCAGCAGCACCGGGACAGGGAAAAATCAGCCCCAGCATTTT. Translating gives CASSTGTGKNQPQHF.

The table lists this clonotype with many counts. The CDR3 DNA reads TGCGCCAGCAGCTTGACACAGTACAATGAGCAGTTCTTC. This encodes CASSLTQYNEQFF. The chain links TRBV5-1 to TRBJ2-1; D remains unclear. The CDR3 has 13 residues. CDR1 and CDR2 (germline): SGHRS, YFSETQ. The V and J ends lost 1 base and 4 bases respectively, with 6 bases between them. Full variable domain (outside the CDR3, taken from reference TRBV5-1 and TRBJ2-1): KAGVTQTPRYLIKTRGQQVTLSCSPISGHRSVSWYQQTPGQGLQFLFEYFSETQRNKGNFPGRFSGRQFSNSRSEMNVSTLELGDSALYLCASSLTQYNEQFFGPGTRLTVL.

This clonotype was counted a few times. V is TRBV6-4 and J is TRBJ2-7; 8 bases align to TRBD1. Germline CDR1 MRHNA, CDR2 SNTAGT. CDR3 length: 15 amino acids. J was trimmed by 3 bases and V by 4 bases; bases with no gene match: 8. This CDR3 reads CASSVEPGGNYEQYF. The CDR3 DNA sequence: TGTGCCAGCAGTGTGGAGCCAGGGGGCAACTACGAGCAGTACTTC.

This rearrangement joins TRBV20-1 to TRBJ1-2; 10 bases line up with TRBD1. CDR1 is DFQATT and CDR2 is SNEGSKA in the germline V gene (reference sequence). The CDR3 consists of 14 residues. V shed 0 bases and J 2 bases; nucleotides not matched to a gene: 0. In DNA, the CDR3 is TGCAGTGCTAGAGAGACAGGGGGCAACTATGGCTACACCTTC. Residues: CSARETGGNYGYTF.

The J gene is TRBJ2-1, the V gene TRBV7-2, with a weak D call TRBD1 (6 bases). The V end was cut by 6 bases, the J end by 6 bases, with 15 bases between. The germline gives CDR1 SGHTA, CDR2 FQGNSA. The CDR3 runs to 14 residues. The CDR3: CASRGGRTLNEQFF. The CDR3 DNA reads as TGTGCCAGCAGAGGGGGTCGTACTCTCAATGAGCAGTTCTTC. The entire variable domain, with the rest obtained from reference TRBV7-2 and TRBJ2-1, is as follows: GAGVSQSPSNKVTEKGKDVELRCDPISGHTALYWYRQSLGQGLEFLIYFQGNSAPDKSGLPSDRFSAERTGGSVSTLTIQRTQQEDSAVYLCASRGGRTLNEQFFGPGTRLTVL.

This clonotype was seen repeatedly, ten times or more. The CDR3 sequence is CATSSSGAGAYEQFF. CDR3 DNA: TGTGCCACCAGTTCATCGGGTGCGGGAGCTTATGAGCAGTTCTTC. The rearrangement links TRBV24-1 to TRBJ2-1, with 7 bases identical to TRBD2. The germline gives CDR1 KGHDR, CDR2 SFDVKD. CDR3 length equals 15 residues. Trimming at V came to 6 bases and at J to 8 bases, leaving 12 bases not matched to a gene.

Ten or more counts support this clonotype. The V gene is TRBV11-1, the J gene TRBJ2-1; no clear D. The CDR3 is 20 residues long. Germline loops: CDR1 SGHAT, CDR2 FQDESV (reference sequence). Deletions cut 2 bases from V and 0 bases from J, with 23 bases between. The CDR3 DNA reads as TGTGCCAGCAGCTTAACTTTAGGCCTAGGTTCTCGTAGCTCCTACAATGAGCAGTTCTTC. Translated, it gives CASSLTLGLGSRSSYNEQFF.

This clonotype was seen repeatedly, ten times or more. The chain couples TRBV20-1 to TRBJ1-2; TRBD1 is a possible D gene (6 bases). The V end was cut by 6 bases, the J end by 7 bases, with 21 bases between. This CDR3 is built from 14 residues. CDR1 is DFQATT, CDR2 SNEGSKA, per germline (reference sequence). DNA for the CDR3: TGCAGTGCCCGTCGGGGGGACAAAGAAATTGGCTACACCTTC. It yields the protein CSARRGDKEIGYTF.

The chain's CDR3 is CASGRGGGYTF. The CDR3 DNA reads TGTGCCAGCGGCAGGGGAGGGGGCTACACCTTC. The chain recombines TRBV12-3 or TRBV12-4 with TRBJ1-2, with D tentatively TRBD1 (6 bases). V was cut by 8 bases and J by 8 bases, with 12 bases left in between. CDR3 length equals 11 residues.

This clonotype was detected many times. V gene TRBV6-5 combines with J gene TRBJ1-5; 7 nucleotides match TRBD1. The CDR3 contains 17 residues. CDR1 and CDR2 (germline): MNHEY, SVGAGI. Trimming at V came to 0 bases and at J to 5 bases, leaving 10 bases not matched to a gene. The CDR3 loop is CASSYSNEGARDQPQHF. The CDR3, as DNA: TGTGCCAGCAGTTACTCGAATGAGGGGGCGCGAGATCAGCCCCAGCATTTT.

This clonotype was counted between two and nine times. V is TRBV29-1 and J is TRBJ2-1, with TRBD2 matching 7 bases. The germline V gene encodes CDR1 SQVTM and CDR2 ANQGSEA. The CDR3 sequence is 14 residues long. V gave up 7 bases and J gave up 8 bases; unmatched junction bases: 14. The CDR3 bases are TGCAGCGGAACAGTGGGAGGGATTAGGGATGAGCAGTTCTTC. This codes for CSGTVGGIRDEQFF.

This clonotype was recorded at least ten times. The DNA for the CDR3 is TGTGCCAGCAGTTTAATCGGTAGAGGCCCCTACAATGAGCAGTTCTTC. Translated, it gives CASSLIGRGPYNEQFF. The chain links TRBV12-3 or TRBV12-4 to TRBJ2-1; D not certain. Trimming cost V 2 bases and J 2 bases, with 13 bases left between them. The CDR3 loop spans 16 amino acids.

This clonotype was counted many times. The V call is TRBV11-2, the J call TRBJ2-7, with 8 bases aligning to TRBD1. Looked up from germline, CDR1 is SGHAT and CDR2 is FQNNGV. The length of the CDR3 is 14 residues. V was clipped by 5 bases and J by 1 base; unmatched bases: 4. The CDR3: CASSRDRQSYEQYF. The DNA of the CDR3 is TGTGCCAGCAGCCGGGACAGGCAATCCTACGAGCAGTACTTC.

The CDR3 is CATSGGTGANTGELFF. The CDR3 DNA sequence: TGTGCCACCAGTGGAGGGACAGGGGCGAACACCGGGGAGCTGTTTTTT. The chain uses TRBV24-1 and TRBJ2-2, with TRBD1 matching over 10 bases. CDR3 length equals 16 residues. Germline V gene lookup returns CDR1 KGHDR and CDR2 SFDVKD. With V trimmed by 5 bases and J by 0 bases, 2 bases remained unmatched.

The chain employs TRBV11-3 and TRBJ2-2; 7 bases are a match to TRBD2. The length of the CDR3 is 16 residues. The germline V gene has CDR1 SGHNT and CDR2 YENEEA. Trimming at V came to 0 bases and at J to 3 bases, leaving 4 bases not matched to a gene. The CDR3 nucleotides are TGTGCCAGCAGCTTAGATGCGGGGGTCGACACCGGGGAGCTGTTTTTT. It encodes CASSLDAGVDTGELFF.

This clonotype was recorded a few times. The V and J genes are TRBV20-1 and TRBJ2-7; 8 bases line up with TRBD1. The J segment lost 3 bases and the V segment lost 6 bases, leaving 4 bases of the junction unmatched. CDR3 length: 12 amino acids. From germline, CDR1 is DFQATT and CDR2 SNEGSKA (reference sequence). Written as DNA, the CDR3 is TGCAGTGCGTCAGGACAGGGCTACGAGCAGTACTTC. It translates to CSASGQGYEQYF.

V is TRBV9 and J is TRBJ1-5, with D unresolved. This CDR3 region has 13 residues. V was trimmed by 4 bases and J by 7 bases, leaving 12 bases between them. Germline lookup yields CDR1 SGDLS and CDR2 YYNGEE. CDR3 region: CASSPTVQQPQHF. The DNA for the CDR3 is TGTGCCAGCAGCCCGACGGTCCAACAGCCCCAGCATTTT.

The rearrangement joins TRBV9 to TRBJ2-2; D possibly uses TRBD1 or TRBD2 (6 bases each). Trimming cost V 3 bases and J 7 bases, with 22 bases left between them. This CDR3 has 17 amino acids. The germline V gene has CDR1 SGDLS and CDR2 YYNGEE. The CDR3 spells CASSGDDRGRTHGELFF. The CDR3 DNA reads as TGTGCCAGCAGCGGAGACGACCGGGGGCGTACGCACGGGGAGCTGTTTTTT.